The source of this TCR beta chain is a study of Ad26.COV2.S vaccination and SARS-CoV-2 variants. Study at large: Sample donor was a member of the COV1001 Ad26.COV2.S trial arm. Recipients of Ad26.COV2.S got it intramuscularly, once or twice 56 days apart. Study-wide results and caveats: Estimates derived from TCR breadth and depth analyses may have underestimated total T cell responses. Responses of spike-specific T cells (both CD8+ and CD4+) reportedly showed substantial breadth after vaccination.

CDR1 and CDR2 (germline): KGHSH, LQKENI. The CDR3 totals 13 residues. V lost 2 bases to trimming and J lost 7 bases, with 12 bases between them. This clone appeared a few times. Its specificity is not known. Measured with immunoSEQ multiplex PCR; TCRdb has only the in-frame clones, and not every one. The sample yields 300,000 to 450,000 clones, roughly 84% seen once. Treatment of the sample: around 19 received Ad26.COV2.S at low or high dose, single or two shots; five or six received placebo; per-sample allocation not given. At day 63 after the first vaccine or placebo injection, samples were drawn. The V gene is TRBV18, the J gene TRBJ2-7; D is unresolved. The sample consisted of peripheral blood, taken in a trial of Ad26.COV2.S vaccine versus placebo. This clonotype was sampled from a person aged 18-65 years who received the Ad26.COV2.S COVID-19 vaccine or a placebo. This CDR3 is CASSPTTNVEQYF. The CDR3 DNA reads TGTGCCAGCTCACCAACTACTAACGTGGAGCAGTACTTC.